The T cell receptor beta chain under discussion was sequenced for a study of T cell responses to AZD1222 COVID-19 vaccine. Study conclusions and caveats: Donors skewed white British and female; clonal diversity was possibly underestimated. Seropositive AZD1222 recipients at baseline numbered only five or six.

For this clone: The antigen remains unidentified.

Data came from immunoSEQ multiplex PCR; TCRdb stores just in-frame clones and leaves some out. This sample has 95,000 to 150,000 clones, with roughly 90% found just once. V was trimmed by 2 bases and J by 1 base, leaving 14 bases between them. The CDR3 runs 16 residues. Germline CDR1 reads SGHAT; CDR2 reads FQNNGV. This clonotype was obtained from an adult in good health. Source: peripheral blood, taken on day 0 of AZD1222 vaccination. This sequence joins TRBV11-2 and TRBJ1-1; unclear D gene. CDR3 DNA sequence: TGTGCCAGCAGCTTAAGAATTACAGTTGGGAACACTGAAGCTTTCTTT. It codes for CASSLRITVGNTEAFF.